Presented here are 3 T cell receptor beta chains from one specimen sequenced in a study of blood T cell repertoires in COVID-19. Sequencing used immunoSEQ multiplex PCR; TCRdb keeps in-frame clones, though not all of them. The table records tens of thousands of clones, roughly 90% of them present only once. The specimen sequenced was peripheral blood. Source of these receptors: a human donor in a cohort sampled during active COVID-19.

V and J are TRBV7-9 and TRBJ1-2, with 7 positions matching TRBD1. Germline CDR1 reads SEHNR; CDR2 reads FQNEAQ (reference sequence). V gave up 4 bases and J gave up 4 bases; unmatched junction bases: 3. The CDR3 covers 13 residues. CDR3 bases: TGTGCCAGCAGCTGGGGGACAGTCTATGGCTACACCTTC. Translation: CASSWGTVYGYTF.

The genes are TRBV6-5 and TRBJ2-5; 8 bases line up with TRBD1. CDR3 length: 14 residues. The V gene's germline CDR1 is MNHEY and CDR2 SVGAGI. V lost 7 bases, J lost 1 base, and 5 bases stayed unmatched. In nucleotides, the CDR3 is TGTGCCAGCAATCACAGGGGGGCCCAAGAGACCCAGTACTTC. Translating gives CASNHRGAQETQYF.

This clone was picked up one time. The chain joins TRBV6-2 or TRBV6-3 to TRBJ2-3; 11 positions agree with TRBD2. The ends lost 6 bases at V and 5 bases at J; junction bases unmatched: 10. CDR1 and CDR2 from the germline V gene are MNHEY and SVGEGT. This CDR3 region has 16 residues. The CDR3 region is CASSLLLAGVGDTQYF. The CDR3, as DNA: TGTGCCAGCAGCCTCCTACTAGCGGGAGTAGGAGATACGCAGTATTTT.